The 13 T cell receptor beta chains below all came from one sample that was sequenced in a study of cytomegalovirus exposure and HLA in healthy donors. A multiplex PCR was run with 60 Vbeta primers and 13 Jbeta primers. Profiled with immunoSEQ multiplex PCR; TCRdb holds only in-frame clones, not every one. The sample has about 160,000 clones, more than 75% seen once. The sequencing sample was made of PBMCs. The receptors originated from a man aged 18 to 35 in good health and CMV-seropositive.

The chain couples TRBV14 to TRBJ1-2, with D tentatively TRBD1 (5 bases). The V gene lost 1 base and the J gene lost 5 bases, with 17 bases spanning the gap. The CDR3 is 16 amino acids. Germline assignment: CDR1 SGHDN and CDR2 FVKESK. CDR3 DNA: TGTGCCAGCAGCCAAGGAAGGGCAGGGCTCCCATATGGCTACACCTTC. It specifies CASSQGRAGLPYGYTF.

The J gene is TRBJ2-7, the V gene TRBV6-5; maybe TRBD1 (5 bases). V gave up 6 bases and J gave up 1 base, with 10 bases separating them. Germline V gene lookup returns CDR1 MNHEY and CDR2 SVGAGI. This CDR3 has 13 amino acids. CDR3 DNA sequence: TGTGCCAGCAGGGACACACCTTCCTACGAGCAGTACTTC. Translated: CASRDTPSYEQYF.

The chain employs TRBV27 and TRBJ2-1, with 7 bases that match TRBD2. Germline V lookup: CDR1 MNHEY, CDR2 SMNVEV (reference sequence). The junction had 10 bases not matched to a gene; V was cut back by 5 bases and J by 9 bases. There are 14 residues in the CDR3. The CDR3 sequence: CASSGGEVVGEQFF. CDR3 DNA: TGTGCCAGCAGTGGGGGGGAGGTAGTTGGTGAGCAGTTCTTC.

This sequence joins TRBV13 and TRBJ1-6; D gene ambiguous. CDR1 PRHDT and CDR2 FYEKMQ come from the germline V gene (reference sequence). V gave up 2 bases and J gave up 9 bases, with 11 bases separating them. The CDR3 extends over 14 amino acids. The CDR3 loop reads CASSLNVAASPLHF. CDR3 nucleotides: TGTGCCAGCAGCTTAAACGTCGCGGCTTCACCCCTCCACTTT.

The genes are TRBV7-9 and TRBJ2-4, with 7 bases aligning to TRBD2. There are 13 residues in the CDR3. Germline V CDR1 and CDR2: SEHNR, FQNEAQ (reference sequence). The J segment lost 10 bases and the V segment lost 6 bases, leaving 9 bases of the junction unmatched. CDR3 DNA: TGTGCCAGCAGTCCCGGGACTACCACAATTCAGTACTTC. Encoded protein: CASSPGTTTIQYF.

The chain recombines TRBV10-2 with TRBJ1-2, with D maybe TRBD1 (5 bases). The ends were cut back, 8 bases at V and 3 bases at J, with 19 bases in the middle. Germline V gene data show CDR1 as WSHSY and CDR2 as SAAADI. The CDR3 consists of 15 residues. Here the CDR3 reads CASRLLNGRDYGYTF. The CDR3 nucleotides read TGCGCCAGCCGGCTCCTTAACGGCAGGGACTATGGCTACACCTTC.

The chain joins TRBV1 to TRBJ2-5; the D segment call TRBD1 is taken from the table without a DNA check. TRBV1 has pseudogene status. This CDR3 is built from 15 residues. The DNA for the CDR3 is TGCACCAGACTAAATTACAGGGGGTACCAAGAGACCCAGTACTTC. Translated: CTRLNYRGYQETQYF.

The J gene is TRBJ2-5, the V gene TRBV14; a weak D match, TRBD1 (5 bases). Trimming pared 2 bases from V and 4 bases from J, leaving 17 bases between. The germline V gene has CDR1 SGHDN and CDR2 FVKESK. The CDR3 covers 16 residues. DNA for the CDR3: TGTGCCAGCAGCCAAATGGGGCAGCGAGACCTAGAGACCCAGTACTTC. Translating it yields CASSQMGQRDLETQYF.

This chain links TRBV5-1 with TRBJ2-2; D call uncertain. The CDR3 runs 15 residues. V lost 0 bases to trimming and J lost 6 bases, with 12 bases between them. Germline CDR1 is SGHRS and CDR2 is YFSETQ. This CDR3 reads CASSLVGRLSGELFF. The CDR3 DNA sequence: TGCGCCAGCAGCTTGGTCGGCAGGTTGTCCGGGGAGCTGTTTTTT.

The CDR3 region is CASSEEVYYEQYF. In DNA form, the CDR3 reads TGTGCCAGCAGTGAGGAGGTTTACTACGAGCAGTACTTC. V is TRBV2 and J is TRBJ2-7; a weak D match, TRBD2 (5 bases). The CDR3 length is 13 residues. Germline V gives CDR1 SNHLY, CDR2 FYNNEI. Trimming shortened V by 3 bases and J by 3 bases, and 9 bases separated the two germline ends.

Comment on this clone: Other DNA sequences in this sample translate to the same CDR3. V and J are TRBV5-4 and TRBJ1-5, with 8 bases fitting TRBD1. This CDR3 spans 14 amino acids. Germline CDR1 is SGHNT and CDR2 is YYREEE (reference sequence). The V segment lost 5 bases and the J segment 2 bases; nucleotides outside the gene matches: 3. CDR3 amino acids: CASSLQGGNQPQHF. As DNA, the CDR3 is TGTGCCAGCAGTTTACAGGGGGGCAATCAGCCCCAGCATTTT.

J is TRBJ1-2 and V is TRBV7-9; D call uncertain. Trimming stripped 5 bases from V and 0 bases from J, with 16 bases between. The CDR3 is made up of 16 amino acids. CDR1 is SEHNR and CDR2 is FQNEAQ in the germline V gene (reference sequence). In DNA, the CDR3 is TGTGCCAGCAGCGTCAGGACTGCTCAAACTAACTATGGCTACACCTTC. Translation: CASSVRTAQTNYGYTF. The full variable domain, with the rest looked up from reference TRBV7-9 and TRBJ1-2, is DTGVSQNPRHKITKRGQNVTFRCDPISEHNRLYWYRQTLGQGPEFLTYFQNEAQLEKSRLLSDRFSAERPKGSFSTLEIQRTEQGDSAMYLCASSVRTAQTNYGYTFGSGTRLTVV.

The rearrangement links TRBV10-3 to TRBJ2-4, with D possibly being TRBD1 (6 bases). The CDR3 length is 14 residues. Germline V gene lookup returns CDR1 ENHRY and CDR2 SYGVKD. Deletions cut 7 bases from V and 12 bases from J, with 22 bases between. In DNA form, the CDR3 reads TGTGCCATCAAAGCTGACCCCGGGGCGGACAGTCAGTACTTC. It encodes CAIKADPGADSQYF.